This entry concerns a single TCR beta chain. There are a few counts of this clone. The antigen it recognizes is unknown. Qualities for individual bases were not recorded, and no much larger clone is one base off. The CDR3 covers 14 residues, taking in both the cysteine and the phenylalanine. The DNA shown is the 42-base CDR3, in frame from base 1. Reading the germline V gene (reference sequence) gives CDR1 GTSNPN and CDR2 SVGIG. V lost 2 bases and J lost 10 bases, and the count of bases not matched to a germline gene is 8. From each donor, a single peripheral blood sample of about 116 mL on average was drawn into heparinised tubes. A BD FACSAria II and a panel including CD45RO, CCR7, CD25, CD127, CD95 and CD27 were used to sort naive, central memory, regulatory and stem cell-like memory CD4+ T cells. Every sorted population had a purity above 95%. PBMCs were separated immediately by Lymphoprep density gradient centrifugation and were stained directly, without being cultured. So that batch effects would be minimized, each experiment stained and sorted samples in pairs, pairing one healthy donor with one patient.

These data are taken from a study of beta chain features in type 1 diabetes (dated by TCRdb to 2017 to 2018). The study in broad terms: No differences in mean age, gender distribution, total cell number or subset yield were found between patients and healthy donors. Across all samples, some 100,000,000 sorted cells were examined, and cell number per subset correlated strongly with RNA yield. The study compared TCRB repertoires of sorted circulating CD4+ T cell subsets between recently diagnosed type 1 diabetes patients and matched healthy donors. Naive and central memory subsets were obtained from all 30 or so donors, but regulatory and stem cell-like memory subsets were isolated from only 8 patients and about eight healthy donors.

The entire isolated RNA was reverse transcribed using the High Capacity cDNA Reverse Transcription Kit, and thus expressed TCRB transcripts were sequenced. Deep immunoSEQ sequencing was performed on naive, central memory and regulatory T cell samples, with an average of around 3.4 million total reads per sample. Sorted cells were lysed in RLT buffer and RNA was extracted with DNase-treated RNeasy Micro or Mini kits, depending on cell number. To prevent cross-contamination, each cell subset was processed individually, whereas patient and healthy donor samples were processed jointly. TCRB sequences were amplified from cDNA with the immunoSEQ multiplex PCR, producing 87-bp fragments spanning the CDR3 region. The amplicons were sequenced using the Illumina HiSeq platform. Turning to the authors' computational methods: PCR bias was computationally corrected using synthetic template baselines, reads within Hamming distance 2 were collapsed, and singletons that could not be merged were discarded. By aligning reads against IMGT, V, D and J genes, CDR3 length, and insertions or deletions at six rearrangement sites were assigned. Clonotype counts were normalized to sorted cell number within each subset before computing true diversity and Gini coefficients with the tcR R package. Repertoire sharing was quantified using the overlap coefficient calculated on TCRB nucleotide sequences. As a proxy for the pre-selection repertoire, out-of-frame TCRB sequences from naive cells were analyzed. The table was pulled from immuneACCESS by TCRdb, which kept in-frame rearrangements only. Such tables lose some clones; where checked, under half of the loss comes from unresolved V genes, and the rest has no known cause. The V and J calls and the clone size are those of that table, but D and trimming were determined from the DNA. The sample has roughly 330,000 clones on record, 11% of them singletons. Of the sample, about 0.015% is held by the ten largest clones.

Study-wide conclusions, independent of this receptor: Shorter templates might have been favored by PCR, but patient and control samples were amplified and corrected together, so both groups would have been affected equally by any skew. Naive, central memory and regulatory TCRB repertoires appeared to be more similar among patients than among healthy donors. At VDJ recombination sites, type 1 diabetes patients had fewer insertions and more deleted nucleotides, which implies abnormalities in thymic rearrangement. Because cDNA was sequenced instead of genomic DNA, highly expressing activated cells could be over-represented, though the groups showed no difference in activation or CD3 levels. Because small numbers of individuals were included in the HLA sub-analyses, any influence of HLA type on TCRB rearrangement was left unresolved. Type 1 diabetes patients showed a moderate but significant shortening of TCRB CDR3 length in all four CD4+ subsets.

The receptor was isolated from a woman in her 30s in good health. This chain is built from TRBV30 and TRBJ2-1, with 10 middle bases fitting TRBD1. Sequencing was done on a sample of naive CD4+ T cells from blood. The cell subset or site label, read with the paper, signifies: true naive CD4+ T cells. DNA sequence: TGTGCCTGGAGTCCGGGACAGGGGCTTACGGAGCAGTTCTTC. It translates to CAWSPGQGLTEQFF. Outside the CDR3, residues come from the reference TRBV30 and TRBJ2-1 proteins, so the full variable domain is: SQTIHQWPATLVQPVGSPLSLECTVEGTSNPNLYWYRQAAGRGLQLLFYSVGIGQISSEVPQNLSASRPQDRQFILSSKKLLLSDSGFYLCAWSPGQGLTEQFFGPGTRLTVL.